The rows below give T cell receptor beta chains drawn from one sample of a study of technical replicates of blood from a handful of donors. Generated by immunoSEQ multiplex PCR, the TCRdb table keeps only in-frame clones and is missing some. This sample has around 80,000 clones; roughly 98% occur once, and the top ten carry around 0.15%. The sequencing input was T cells isolated from PBMCs. The receptor set was obtained from a human donor in good health. Each CDR3 is given with its conserved first and last residue. A D gene is named only where the DNA matches it firmly. Expanded clones get a size class; other rows say once, few or many, or leave the size out.

d_gene | abundance | j_gene | v_gene | CDR3nt | CDR3aa
- | - | TRBJ1-3 | TRBV13 | TGTGCCAGCAGCAGCACTTACAGAACCTCTGGAAACACCATATATTTT | CASSSTYRTSGNTIYF
- | - | TRBJ1-1 | TRBV2 | TGTGCCAGCAGTGAAGATAGTTACACTGAAGCTTTCTTT | CASSEDSYTEAFF
- | - | TRBJ2-4 | TRBV19 | TGTGCCACAGGGACATCGTTGGACATTCAGTACTTC | CATGTSLDIQYF
TRBD1 | - | TRBJ2-7 | TRBV10-2 | TGCGCCAGCAGCTCCAGGGGGCCTGTTACCTACGAGCAGTACTTC | CASSSRGPVTYEQYF
TRBD2 | - | TRBJ2-5 | TRBV28 | TGTGCCAGCAGTTTCCCAACCCTTCATAGCGGGGGGCAAGAGACCCAGTACTTC | CASSFPTLHSGGQETQYF
TRBD1 | - | TRBJ1-2 | TRBV7-9 | TGTGCCAGCAGCTTAGTCTCCGCAGGGGGCGTAGGCTACACCTTC | CASSLVSAGGVGYTF
- | - | TRBJ2-3 | TRBV6-5 | TGTGCCAGCAGTTACGTGGCAGGGCAAGATACGCAGTATTTT | CASSYVAGQDTQYF
TRBD2 | - | TRBJ2-1 | TRBV7-9 | TGTGCCACGGAGGCGGGGGTACCCTACAATGAGCAGTTCTTC | CATEAGVPYNEQFF
- | - | TRBJ1-2 | TRBV25-1 | TGTGCCAGCAGTCAATCCGTATATGGCTACACCTTC | CASSQSVYGYTF
TRBD2 | - | TRBJ2-1 | TRBV7-6 | TGTGCCAGCAGCTTAGCTAGCGGGCAACGAAACAATGAGCAGTTCTTC | CASSLASGQRNNEQFF
TRBD1 | - | TRBJ1-1 | TRBV13 | TGTGCCAGCAGCCTGGCTCGACAGGGGCTAAACACTGAAGCTTTCTTT | CASSLARQGLNTEAFF
TRBD1 | - | TRBJ2-7 | TRBV5-1 | TGCGCCAGCAGACAGGGGCCAGCTTCCTACGAGCAGTACTTC | CASRQGPASYEQYF
- | - | TRBJ2-3 | TRBV7-8 | TGTGCCAGCAGCCCCGGGGGTATCGGCACAGATACGCAGTATTTT | CASSPGGIGTDTQYF
- | - | TRBJ2-2 | TRBV29-1 | TGCAGCGTTGGACTCACGGGCACCGGGGAGCTGTTTTTT | CSVGLTGTGELFF
- | - | TRBJ1-5 | TRBV19 | - | CASTSGGVAHSNQPQHF
- | - | TRBJ2-2 | TRBV18 | TGTGCCAGCTCACCTGGGACTGTTAGCGGGGAGCTGTTTTTT | CASSPGTVSGELFF
- | - | TRBJ2-5 | TRBV9 | TGTGCCAGCAGCGTAGTAAAGGAGGGGACCCAGTACTTC | CASSVVKEGTQYF
TRBD1 | - | TRBJ1-6 | TRBV30 | TGTGCCTGGAGTGTATCCCAGGGGGGCTCACCCCTCCACTTT | CAWSVSQGGSPLHF
- | once | TRBJ1-1 | TRBV2 | TGTGCCAGCCCTAGTTCTGGATCGGTCACTGAAGCTTTCTTT | CASPSSGSVTEAFF
- | few | TRBJ2-7 | TRBV7-9 | TGTGCCAGCAGCTTACTCACCGGCTACGAGCAGTACTTC | CASSLLTGYEQYF
- | - | TRBJ2-5 | TRBV5-1 | TGCGCCAGCAGCCCACCGACAGTCCAAGAGACCCAGTACTTC | CASSPPTVQETQYF
TRBD1 | few | TRBJ2-5 | TRBV5-4 | TGTGCCAGCAGCGATTACAGGGGTGGAGAGACCCAGTACTTC | CASSDYRGGETQYF
TRBD1 | - | TRBJ1-6 | TRBV11-2 | TGTGCCAGCGGAAGACTTAAGAGGACAGGGGGAGAATCACCCCTCCACTTT | CASGRLKRTGGESPLHF
- | - | TRBJ2-6 | TRBV2 | TGTGCCAGCAGTGAGTCGGCTGGGGCCAACGTCCTGACTTTC | CASSESAGANVLTF
- | - | TRBJ1-6 | TRBV10-1 | TGCGCCAGCAGTGAGTCGATCGGTCCACCCCTCCACTTT | CASSESIGPPLHF
- | - | TRBJ2-1 | TRBV30 | TGTGCCGCCGACTATCCCATAAACAATGAGCAGTTCTTC | CAADYPINNEQFF
TRBD1 | - | TRBJ2-7 | TRBV6-6 | TGTGCCAGCAGTTACGGGGACAGCCGTGTAAAAGCGCAGTACTTC | CASSYGDSRVKAQYF
- | - | TRBJ2-7 | TRBV6-9 | TGTGCCAGCAGTTCGATGACACCCCCGGCCAACGAGCAGTACTTC | CASSSMTPPANEQYF